The present T cell receptor (beta chain) was sequenced within a study of blood T cell repertoires in COVID-19. Study-wide background: The cDNA or gDNA used as material had been derived from T cells, B-cell-depleted T cells, or PBMCs.

The table came from immunoSEQ multiplex PCR; TCRdb's copy has only in-frame clones and leaves some out. This table holds approximately 360,000 clones, roughly 90% found once. Germline lookup yields CDR1 MNHNS and CDR2 SASEGT. Losses at the gene ends were 1 base for V and 2 bases for J; bases not matched to a gene: 0. This CDR3 region has 15 residues. Concerning this clone itself: Within the sample, other DNA sequences also encode this same CDR3.

Input material: peripheral blood. The gene calls are TRBV6-1 and TRBJ2-7; the match to TRBD2 covers 12 bases. This TCR was sampled from a man aged 18-30 years with active or convalescent COVID-19. As DNA, the CDR3 is TGTGCCAGCAGTGAAGGACTAGCGGGAGCCTACGAGCAGTACTTC. Protein product: CASSEGLAGAYEQYF.